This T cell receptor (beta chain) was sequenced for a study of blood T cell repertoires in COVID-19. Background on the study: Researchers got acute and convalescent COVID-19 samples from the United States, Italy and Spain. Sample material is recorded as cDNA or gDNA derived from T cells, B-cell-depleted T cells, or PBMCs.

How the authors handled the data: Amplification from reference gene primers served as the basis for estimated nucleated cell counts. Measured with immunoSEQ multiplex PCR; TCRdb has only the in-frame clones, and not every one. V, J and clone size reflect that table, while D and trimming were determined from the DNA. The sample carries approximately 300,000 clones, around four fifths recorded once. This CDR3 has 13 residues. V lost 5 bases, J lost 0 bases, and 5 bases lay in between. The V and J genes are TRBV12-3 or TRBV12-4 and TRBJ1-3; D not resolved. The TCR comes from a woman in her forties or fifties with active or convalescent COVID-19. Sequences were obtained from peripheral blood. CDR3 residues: CASSRSSGNTIYF. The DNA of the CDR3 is TGTGCCAGCAGTAGGAGCTCTGGAAACACCATATATTTT.